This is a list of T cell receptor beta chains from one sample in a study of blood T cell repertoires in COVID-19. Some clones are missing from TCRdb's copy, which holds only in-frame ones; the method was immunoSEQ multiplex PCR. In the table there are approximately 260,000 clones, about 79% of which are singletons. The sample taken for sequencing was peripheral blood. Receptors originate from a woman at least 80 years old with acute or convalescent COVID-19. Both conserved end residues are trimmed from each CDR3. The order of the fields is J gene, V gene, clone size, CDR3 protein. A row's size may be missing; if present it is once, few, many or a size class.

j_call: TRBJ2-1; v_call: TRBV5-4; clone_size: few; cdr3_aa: ASSQDRGTYNEQF
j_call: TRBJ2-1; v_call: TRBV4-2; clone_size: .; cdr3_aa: ASSQDSRLAGVPHEQF
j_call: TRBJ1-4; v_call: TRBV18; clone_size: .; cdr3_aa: ASSPDRGGEKLF
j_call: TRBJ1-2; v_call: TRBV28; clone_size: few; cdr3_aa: ASSFVGTVSGYT
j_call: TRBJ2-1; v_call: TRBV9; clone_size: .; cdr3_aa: ARSVGGTSGGNEQF
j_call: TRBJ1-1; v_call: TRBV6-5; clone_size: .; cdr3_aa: ASKGRYMNTEAF
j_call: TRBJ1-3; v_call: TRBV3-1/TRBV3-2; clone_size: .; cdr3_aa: ASSQRSFSGNTIY
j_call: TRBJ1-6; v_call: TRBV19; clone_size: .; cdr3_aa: ASSLKGSPLH
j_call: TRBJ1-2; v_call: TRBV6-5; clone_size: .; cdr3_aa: ASRLSGQNYGYT
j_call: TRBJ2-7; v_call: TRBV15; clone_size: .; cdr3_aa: ATSRAGGEQY
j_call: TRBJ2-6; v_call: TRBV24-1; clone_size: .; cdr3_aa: ATSDFFGGRANVLT
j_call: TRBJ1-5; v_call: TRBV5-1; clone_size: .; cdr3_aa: ASSPGGTSHGPQH
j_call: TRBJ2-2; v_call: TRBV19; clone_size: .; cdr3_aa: ASSTGQGATGELF
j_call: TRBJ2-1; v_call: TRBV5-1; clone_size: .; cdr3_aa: ASSLATGSSEQF
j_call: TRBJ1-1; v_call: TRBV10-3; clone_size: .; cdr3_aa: AISESTGGGTEAF
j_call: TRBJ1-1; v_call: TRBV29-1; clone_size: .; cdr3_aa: SATTGGGTEAF
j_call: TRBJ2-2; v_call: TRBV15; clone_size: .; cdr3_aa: ATSRDPAGGPGGELF
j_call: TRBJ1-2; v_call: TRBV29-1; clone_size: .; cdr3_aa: SVDNRGESGYT
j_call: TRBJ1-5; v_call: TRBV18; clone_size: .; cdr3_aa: ASSPDGLDQPQH
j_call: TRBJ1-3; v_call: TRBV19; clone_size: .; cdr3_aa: ASSHLTSGNTIY
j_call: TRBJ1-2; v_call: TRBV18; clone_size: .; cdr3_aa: ASSPGDQGYGYT
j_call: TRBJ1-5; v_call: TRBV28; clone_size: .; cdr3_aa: ASSLVQGDQPQH
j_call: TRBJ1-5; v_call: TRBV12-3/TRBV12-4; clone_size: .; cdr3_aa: ASSTGGGQPQH
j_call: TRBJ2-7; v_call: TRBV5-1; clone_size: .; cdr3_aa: ASSTGQVPYEQY
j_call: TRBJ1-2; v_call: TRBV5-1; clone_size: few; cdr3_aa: ASSRDSSYGYT